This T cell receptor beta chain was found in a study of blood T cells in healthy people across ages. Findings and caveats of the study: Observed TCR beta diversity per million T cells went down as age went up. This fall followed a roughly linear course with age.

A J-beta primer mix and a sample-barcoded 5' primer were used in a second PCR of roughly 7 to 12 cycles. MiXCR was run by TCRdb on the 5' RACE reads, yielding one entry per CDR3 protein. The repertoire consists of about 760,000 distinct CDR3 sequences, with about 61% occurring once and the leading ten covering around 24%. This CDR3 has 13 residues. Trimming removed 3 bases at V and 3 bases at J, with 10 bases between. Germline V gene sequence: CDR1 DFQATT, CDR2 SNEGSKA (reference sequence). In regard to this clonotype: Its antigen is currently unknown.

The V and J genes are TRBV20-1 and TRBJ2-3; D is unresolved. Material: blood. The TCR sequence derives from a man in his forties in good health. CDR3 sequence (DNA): TGCAGTGCTAGTGGGTTCGGGACAGATACGCAGTATTTT. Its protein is CSASGFGTDTQYF.